This TCR beta chain originates from a study of regulatory T cells in long-lasting Graves disease (dated by TCRdb to the early 2020s). About the full investigation: Persistent Graves' disease meant more than 5 years of antithyroid drug treatment with TSH receptor autoantibodies that stayed positive. Persistent Graves' disease patients were compared with newly diagnosed Graves' disease patients by peripheral blood TCR sequencing and RNA sequencing. The study was registered as a clinical trial and conducted in China. A total of roughly 35 samples were covered by TCR sequencing, comprising approximately 13 persistent and some 20 newly diagnosed Graves' disease patients. In the clinical cohort, patients with persistent Graves' disease had used antithyroid drugs for an average of roughly ten years.

Library preparation employed multiplex PCR. The data were produced on an Illumina HiSeq 4000. iRepertoire HTBI primers and Arm-PCR amplification of CDR3 regions were used to construct TCR beta libraries. Before sequencing, the PCR products went through gel purification. Regarding the original processing steps: Across samples, approximately 68 TRBV and 13 to 15 TRBJ segments were identified and used for gene usage analysis of CDR3 amino acid clonotypes. COPE and FqMerger were used to merge the filtered high-quality paired reads into contigs. BLAST was used to align contigs to IMGT TRBV, TRBD and TRBJ reference genes, with CDR3 defined following IMGT. Clonotypes above 0.1% frequency were classified as highly expanded clones. Shannon entropy served as the measure of repertoire diversity, while the Gini coefficient captured V-J evenness. Clonotypes shared by more than one individual were considered public. Using fastp at Q25 and MiXCR, TCRdb reprocessed the public reads and kept productive beta chains. One record per CDR3 amino acid sequence lists the most common genes and DNA. The V and J calls and clone size are TCRdb's, not the authors'. The sample contains 400,000 or so distinct CDR3 sequences, roughly 20% of them found a single time. The leading ten clones occupy around 20% of the sample.

V lost 7 bases and J lost 2 bases; the stretch between them is 19 bases long. Including the terminal cysteine and phenylalanine, the CDR3 comprises 16 residues. Just CDR3 DNA is preserved here, 48 bases in frame from base 1. From the germline V gene, CDR1 is SNHLY and CDR2 is FYNNEI. The label giving this sample's time point can be read as: persistent/refractory GD, antithyroid drugs over 5 years with positive TRAb. RNA was extracted from PBMCs in TRIzol for both TCR sequencing and RNA sequencing. Graves' disease was diagnosed according to American Thyroid Association guidelines. Patients for the study were recruited at an endocrinology department in Xi'an, China. From each patient, approximately 9 milliliters of peripheral blood was collected into an EDTA anticoagulant tube. Ficoll Paque Plus density gradient separation was used to isolate PBMCs, and no further T cell sorting was done. An Agilent 2100 Bioanalyzer and agarose gel were used to check RNA quality, while a NanoDrop 2000 measured RNA concentration.

Overall study results and their limits: Only the TCR beta chain was sequenced and analyzed. Compared with newly diagnosed patients, persistent Graves' disease patients had lower TCR Shannon entropy and fewer highly expanded clones, which suggests clonal expansion. The small sample size was acknowledged by the authors as a limitation that may reduce accuracy. Peripheral blood alone was examined, since thyroid tissue, which constituted the primary lesion, could not be accessed. Persistent patients shared more public clonotypes among themselves (around 2,700) than newly diagnosed patients did (over 950). Persistent disease showed preferential use of TRBV28, TRBJ1-2 and TRBJ2-5, whereas newly diagnosed disease favored TRBV20-1 and TRBJ2-1.

Worth noting for this clonotype: What antigen it recognizes has not been identified. No much larger clone exists at a distance of one base, and base qualities are not known.

The source material was peripheral blood mononuclear cells (PBMCs), sampled when the disease was refractory, from a patient treated with antithyroid drugs. The chain couples TRBV2 to TRBJ2-3; the D region possibly corresponds to TRBD1 (6 bases align). This TCR derives from a female donor with Graves disease. This receptor has the CDR3 CASTALPGTNTDTQYF. The nucleotides are TGTGCCAGCACTGCGCTTCCCGGGACAAACACAGATACGCAGTATTTT.